This TCR beta chain emerged from a study of cytomegalovirus exposure and HLA in healthy donors. Study-level background: Among the roughly 430 genotyped donors, 70% to 90% were placed in the Caucasian-associated ancestry cluster. Broader study findings: For most subjects, TCR beta sequences were reported to predict HLA-A and HLA-B alleles with accuracy. Most of the CMV-associated TCR beta chains (in a later analysis) appeared to be HLA-restricted.

The PCR used 60 Vbeta and 13 Jbeta primers. The protocol was immunoSEQ multiplex PCR, while the TCRdb copy is restricted to in-frame clones and leaves out a portion. The top ten hold 1% to 1.5% of the sample, which has 99,000 or so clones, approximately 80% seen once. A word on this clone: Its antigen is unknown.

CDR1 MNHGY and CDR2 SVAAGI come from the germline V gene. This CDR3 is 23 amino acids long. Trimming stripped 6 bases from V and 0 bases from J, with 38 bases between. This clonotype was sampled from a man in his thirties or forties in good health and CMV-seronegative. The sequenced material came from PBMCs. V and J are TRBV6-9 and TRBJ2-5, with D tentatively TRBD1 (11 bases). CDR3 amino acids: CASRFPGQGDFRTSGGYQETQYF. As DNA, the CDR3 is TGTGCCAGCAGATTTCCGGGACAGGGGGATTTTAGGACTAGCGGAGGGTACCAAGAGACCCAGTACTTC.